This T cell receptor beta chain comes out of a study of blood T cells in healthy people across ages. Combining a sample-barcoded 5' primer with a J-beta primer mix, a second PCR ran for roughly 7 to 12 cycles. TCRdb re-analysed the 5' RACE reads in MiXCR, keeping a single row per CDR3 protein. The table has about 830,000 distinct CDR3 sequences, less than 80% seen once. Total RNA amounts of at least 5 micrograms were extracted per sample. CDR3 size: 17 residues. CDR1 is LGHNA, CDR2 YSLEER, per germline. With 0 bases removed from V and 3 bases from J, the gap between germline ends came to 16 bases. The chain uses TRBV4-3 and TRBJ2-3; D call uncertain. The sample taken for sequencing was blood. This receptor was taken from a young man in good health. The CDR3 DNA follows: TGCGCCAGCAGCCAAGATTTGCCTCAACAAGGTACAGATACGCAGTATTTT. It is translated as CASSQDLPQQGTDTQYF.